The present T cell receptor (beta chain) was sequenced within a study of regulatory T cells in long-lasting Graves disease. This CDR3 is 18 amino acids long. Germline assignment: CDR1 PRHDT and CDR2 FYEKMQ (reference sequence). V gave up 1 base and J gave up 4 bases; unmatched junction bases: 7. In regard to this clonotype: The antigen is undetermined.

As to time point: newly diagnosed GD, antithyroid drugs for less than 3 months. The TCR library was made from RNA extracted from PBMCs. The study, taken as a whole, reports: Newly diagnosed disease favored TRBV20-1 and TRBJ2-1 over persistent disease.

With iRepertoire HTBI primers and Arm-PCR of CDR3 regions, TCR beta libraries were built. TCRdb redid the calling of the multiplex PCR reads with MiXCR, one entry per CDR3 protein. The sample shows fewer than 500,000 distinct CDR3 sequences, around 16% of them seen only once. The data also belong to a second study, concerning T cells in Graves' hyperthyroidism and ophthalmopathy. That report adds: Ophthalmopathy, which appeared later, was predicted by the model a median about 6 months before onset.

This receptor was obtained from a man aged 40-49 years with Graves disease. The chain carries TRBV13 and TRBJ2-2; TRBD2 aligns across 12 bases. The material sequenced was peripheral blood mononuclear cells (PBMCs), taken at new diagnosis, from a patient treated with antithyroid drugs. The CDR3 DNA is TGTGCCAGCAGCTTAGTCCTAGCGGGAGGGCCTGGCACCGGGGAGCTGTTTTTT. This codes for CASSLVLAGGPGTGELFF.